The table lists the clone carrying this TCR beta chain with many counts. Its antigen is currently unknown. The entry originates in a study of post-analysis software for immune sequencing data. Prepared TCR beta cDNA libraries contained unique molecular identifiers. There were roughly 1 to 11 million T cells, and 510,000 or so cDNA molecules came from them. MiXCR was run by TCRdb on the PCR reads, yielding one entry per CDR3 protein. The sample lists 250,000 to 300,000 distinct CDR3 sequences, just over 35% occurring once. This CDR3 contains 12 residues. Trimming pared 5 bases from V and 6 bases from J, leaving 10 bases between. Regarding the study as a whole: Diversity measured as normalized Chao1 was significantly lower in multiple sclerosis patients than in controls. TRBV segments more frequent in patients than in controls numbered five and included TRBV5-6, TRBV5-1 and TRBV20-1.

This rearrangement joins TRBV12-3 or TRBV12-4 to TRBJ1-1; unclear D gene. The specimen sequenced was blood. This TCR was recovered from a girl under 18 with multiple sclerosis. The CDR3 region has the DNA TGTGCCAGCAGTGATCTGGGCGCTGAAGCTTTCTTT. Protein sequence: CASSDLGAEAFF.